The sequence of this T cell receptor (beta chain) was determined in a study of post-analysis software for immune sequencing data. Looking at the study overall: The patients showed relapsing-remitting, secondary progressive and progressive-relapsing multiple sclerosis courses.

Study-level points and caveats: People with multiple sclerosis had a significantly lower normalized Chao1 diversity than controls did. Controls showed lower frequencies than patients for roughly five TRBV segments, and TRBV5-6, TRBV5-1 and TRBV20-1 were among these. The authors found that F measure strongly co-clustered same-batch samples.

Trimming at V came to 4 bases and at J to 2 bases, leaving 12 bases not matched to a gene. The CDR3 has 17 amino acids. Germline assignment: CDR1 SGHTA and CDR2 FQGNSA. With regard to this clonotype: Its antigen is unknown.

Included in the TCR beta cDNA libraries were unique molecular identifiers. Each batch of roughly 1 to 10 million T cells produced roughly 450,000 cDNA molecules. In TCRdb, the PCR reads were re-called with MiXCR into one record per CDR3 protein. The repertoire holds 350,000 to 500,000 distinct CDR3 sequences, with approximately 37% as singletons. The specimen sequenced was blood. This sequence was found in a girl aged 2 to 10 with multiple sclerosis. The chain carries TRBV7-2 and TRBJ2-3, with 7 nucleotides matching TRBD2. The CDR3 bases are TGTGCCAGCAGCTCAGGGAGGTTGCGGGAGATCACAGATACGCAGTATTTT. Protein: CASSSGRLREITDTQYF. Filled out from reference TRBV7-2 and TRBJ2-3, the complete variable domain reads GAGVSQSPSNKVTEKGKDVELRCDPISGHTALYWYRQSLGQGLEFLIYFQGNSAPDKSGLPSDRFSAERTGGSVSTLTIQRTQQEDSAVYLCASSSGRLREITDTQYFGPGTRLTVL.